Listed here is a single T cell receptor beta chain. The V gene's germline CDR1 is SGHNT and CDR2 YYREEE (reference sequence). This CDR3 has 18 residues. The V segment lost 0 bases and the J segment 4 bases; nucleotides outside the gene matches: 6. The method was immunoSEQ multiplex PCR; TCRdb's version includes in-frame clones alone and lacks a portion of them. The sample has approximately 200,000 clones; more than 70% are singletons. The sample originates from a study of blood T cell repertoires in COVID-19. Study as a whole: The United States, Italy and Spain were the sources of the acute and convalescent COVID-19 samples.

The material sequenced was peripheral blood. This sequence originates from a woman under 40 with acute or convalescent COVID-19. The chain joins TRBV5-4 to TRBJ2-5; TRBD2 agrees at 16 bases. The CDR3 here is CASSLGGTSGRAPETQYF. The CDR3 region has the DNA TGTGCCAGCAGCTTGGGGGGGACTAGCGGGAGGGCCCCAGAGACCCAGTACTTC. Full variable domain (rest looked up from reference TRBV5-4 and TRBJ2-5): ETGVTQSPTHLIKTRGQQVTLRCSSQSGHNTVSWYQQALGQGPQFIFQYYREEENGRGNFPPRFSGLQFPNYSSELNVNALELDDSALYLCASSLGGTSGRAPETQYFGPGTRLLVL.